This T cell receptor beta chain was sequenced for a study of shared clonotypes between healthy human individuals (dated by TCRdb to the early 2020s). For context, the study as a whole: A couple of women and a few men aged 18 to 49 years were included in the cohort. For each donor, three plates each were used for CD4 naive and CD4 memory, two plates were used for CD8 naive, and one plate was used for CD8 memory. Blood TCR repertoires of a handful of healthy adults were deeply sequenced to estimate repertoire size and the extent of clonotype sharing between individuals. To increase sequencing depth and limit assay-specific biases, TCR repertoire library preparation and sequencing were carried out by different laboratories using diverse techniques. Leukapheresis yielded between about 0.9 and 10 billion PBMCs per donor.

The CDR1 and CDR2 encoded by the germline V gene are SGHVS and FQNEAQ. The CDR3 holds 13 amino acids from the cysteine to the phenylalanine. Only the CDR3 DNA is retained, 39 bases long and in frame from the first base. V is shortened by 5 bases, J by 2 bases, and the region joining them spans 7 bases. Using the deep immunoSEQ assay, multiplex PCR amplified TCR CDR3 regions from genomic DNA. Extracted genomic DNA from each cell subset was spread evenly across all wells of several immunoSEQ 96-well plates, with each plate serving as a replicate. For sorted subsets, about 200 ng genomic DNA, equal to tens of thousands of T cell genomes, was loaded into each replicate PCR. Purified libraries were quantified with a Qubit 3.0 fluorometer, sized on a Bioanalyzer 2100, and re-quantified with the KAPA Library Quantification kit. Every immunoSEQ 96-well plate was sequenced on a separate single-read 150-cycle Illumina NextSeq 550 flow cell. Under the source paper's analysis protocol: The immunoSEQ output contained only junctional sequences without quality scores, so filtering could not match that applied to full-length reads. To assign V/J genes and CDR3, sequences were annotated against IMGT germline references using PyIR, a Python wrapper for IgBLAST v1.9. Any read was removed if the V/J assignment was weak (E-value above 1e-6), the CDR3 was missing, or the read contained stop codons, out-of-frame junctions, or ambiguous translated residues. A V3J clonotype was defined by an identical inferred V gene, J gene, and CDR3 amino acid sequence. Percentage overlap between repertoires was calculated by dividing the number of shared unique clonotypes by the size of the smaller repertoire. Three approaches were used to assess repertoire richness: RTK rarefaction, the Chao1 estimator, and Recon v2.1 estimates of unobserved clonotypes. OLGA was used to compute generation probabilities for all TCRbeta clonotypes that the gDNA method yielded from several donors. TCRdb took over this immuneACCESS table, retaining in-frame rearrangements with V and J assigned. Such tables are incomplete; in checked studies, under half of the missing clones stem from an unresolved V gene, and the remainder is unexplained. V and J calls plus clone size are reproduced from that table; the DNA served to infer D and trimming. This sample has some 1.4 million clones in its table, and roughly 97% of those were observed once. The ten largest make up roughly 1.2% of the sample.

Healthy HIV-negative adults with no recently reported acute infections or vaccinations were included as donors. All donors were Caucasian adults living in Nashville, Tennessee, USA. CD4+ T cells were enriched by magnetic negative selection; naive cells were then positively selected on CD45RA, and the negative fraction formed the memory subset. Blood was obtained by leukapheresis, after which PBMCs were separated by Ficoll-Histopaque density gradient centrifugation and cryopreserved in liquid nitrogen vapor phase. Analytical flow cytometry was used to check the purity and quantity of every magnetically sorted T cell population. Genomic DNA was isolated from each sorted fraction and quantified by UV absorbance on a Nanodrop 2000c. Broad study findings and their caveats: Sharing across several donors was observed for roughly 5% of naive CD4, 3% to 3.5% of naive CD8, around 2.5% of memory CD4, and roughly 0.4% of memory CD8 clonotypes. Only blood was sampled, and tissue TCR repertoires likely differ from those in blood. Naive subsets generally had larger estimated clonotype richness than memory subsets did. Pairwise subsampling led to the expectation that sequencing depth would affect the degree of clonotype sharing among donors. Higher generation probabilities were observed for clonotypes shared by all four sorted-subset donors than for non-shared clonotypes. The genetic and exposure-history diversity represented was limited by the small number of donors. Even with the large sequencing depth, rarefaction of the sorted-subset datasets indicated that sequencing was incomplete.

As concerns this clone: Its recognized antigen is unknown. Base qualities were left out, and no much larger clone turns up one base away.

This receptor chain uses TRBV7-8 and TRBJ1-3; the D gene assignment is ambiguous. The sample taken for sequencing was naive CD4+ T cells sorted from blood. The cell subset or site label, as the study defines it: CD45RA+ positively selected. The clonotype was recovered from a man aged 30 to 45 in good health. The base sequence is TGTGCCAGCAGCGCTACAGCTGGAAACACCATATATTTT. The translation is CASSATAGNTIYF.